This is a list of T cell receptor beta chains from one sample in a study of radiotherapy plus CTLA-4 blockade in lung cancer. Assay: immunoSEQ multiplex PCR; the TCRdb copy retains only in-frame clones and omits some. Counted here are roughly 13,000 clones, over 75% occurring once; the ten biggest clones make up roughly an eighth. The material sequenced was peripheral blood, taken from a patient treated with radiotherapy plus ipilimumab. Receptor source: a human donor with non-small cell lung cancer that progressed on radiotherapy plus ipilimumab. Some clones in this sample may be carry-over from other donors' samples. The CDR3 runs from the conserved cysteine through the conserved F or W. The order of the fields is V gene, J gene, D gene, clone size, CDR3 protein, CDR3 DNA. D genes are given only for firm matches. Clone size is not always given. Where it is, it says once, few, many or a class for expanded clones.

v_gene: TRBV7-3; j_gene: TRBJ1-1; d_gene: NA; abundance: NA; CDR3aa: CASSLTSGRGMNTEAFF; CDR3nt: TGTGCCAGCAGCTTAACAAGTGGGAGGGGGATGAACACTGAAGCTTTCTTT
v_gene: TRBV30; j_gene: TRBJ2-5; d_gene: NA; abundance: NA; CDR3aa: CAWSRSGQETQYF; CDR3nt: TGTGCCTGGAGTCGTTCAGGGCAAGAGACCCAGTACTTC
v_gene: TRBV27; j_gene: TRBJ1-5; d_gene: NA; abundance: NA; CDR3aa: CASSLKISGNQPQHF; CDR3nt: TGTGCCAGCAGTTTAAAAATTTCGGGCAATCAGCCCCAGCATTTT
v_gene: TRBV2; j_gene: TRBJ2-1; d_gene: TRBD1; abundance: once; CDR3aa: CASNGRGQGAYEQFF; CDR3nt: TGTGCCAGCAACGGTAGAGGGCAGGGGGCCTATGAGCAGTTCTTC
v_gene: TRBV6-5; j_gene: TRBJ1-1; d_gene: NA; abundance: NA; CDR3aa: CASRPYGENTEAFF; CDR3nt: TGTGCCAGCAGGCCCTACGGGGAGAACACTGAAGCTTTCTTT
v_gene: TRBV4-2; j_gene: TRBJ2-7; d_gene: NA; abundance: NA; CDR3aa: CASSLGGTGSYEQYF; CDR3nt: TGTGCCAGCAGCCTCGGCGGGACGGGGTCCTACGAGCAGTACTTC
v_gene: TRBV7-3; j_gene: TRBJ2-1; d_gene: TRBD1; abundance: NA; CDR3aa: CASSLSGQYNEQFF; CDR3nt: TGTGCCAGCAGCCTCTCGGGACAGTACAATGAGCAGTTCTTC
v_gene: TRBV15; j_gene: TRBJ2-7; d_gene: TRBD1; abundance: NA; CDR3aa: CATSMGQGYEQYF; CDR3nt: TGTGCCACCAGCATGGGACAGGGATACGAGCAGTACTTC
v_gene: TRBV18; j_gene: TRBJ1-5; d_gene: TRBD1; abundance: NA; CDR3aa: CASSPEQGANQPQHF; CDR3nt: TGTGCCAGCTCACCGGAGCAGGGGGCCAATCAGCCCCAGCATTTT
v_gene: TRBV7-2; j_gene: TRBJ2-1; d_gene: TRBD1; abundance: NA; CDR3aa: CASSLDRGEYNEQFF; CDR3nt: TGTGCCAGCAGCTTAGACAGGGGGGAATACAATGAGCAGTTCTTC
v_gene: TRBV28; j_gene: TRBJ2-7; d_gene: TRBD2; abundance: NA; CDR3aa: CASSLYAGAYEQYF; CDR3nt: TGTGCCAGCAGTTTATACGCGGGAGCCTACGAGCAGTACTTC
v_gene: TRBV7-7; j_gene: TRBJ2-2; d_gene: TRBD1; abundance: NA; CDR3aa: CASSVTGTGVGELFF; CDR3nt: TGTGCCAGCAGCGTAACCGGGACAGGGGTCGGGGAGCTGTTTTTT
v_gene: TRBV13; j_gene: TRBJ1-1; d_gene: NA; abundance: NA; CDR3aa: CASSLEQLNTEAFF; CDR3nt: TGTGCCAGCAGCTTAGAACAGCTCAACACTGAAGCTTTCTTT
v_gene: TRBV6-5; j_gene: TRBJ2-1; d_gene: TRBD2; abundance: NA; CDR3aa: CASSRTSVLNEQFF; CDR3nt: TGTGCCAGCAGTCGGACTAGCGTATTAAATGAGCAGTTCTTC
v_gene: TRBV28; j_gene: TRBJ1-2; d_gene: TRBD1; abundance: NA; CDR3aa: CASSLGTGYGYTF; CDR3nt: TGTGCCAGCAGTCTCGGGACAGGGTACGGCTACACCTTC
v_gene: TRBV2; j_gene: TRBJ1-5; d_gene: NA; abundance: NA; CDR3aa: CASTRAGNQPQHF; CDR3nt: TGTGCCAGCACTAGAGCTGGGAATCAGCCCCAGCATTTT
v_gene: TRBV28; j_gene: TRBJ1-3; d_gene: NA; abundance: once; CDR3aa: CASTQQRGQRTPSGNTIYF; CDR3nt: TGTGCCAGCACCCAACAACGGGGACAACGGACACCCTCTGGAAACACCATATATTTT
v_gene: TRBV5-1; j_gene: TRBJ2-7; d_gene: TRBD1; abundance: NA; CDR3aa: CASSYGQGANEQYF; CDR3nt: TGCGCCAGCAGCTACGGACAGGGGGCTAACGAGCAGTACTTC
v_gene: TRBV18; j_gene: TRBJ1-2; d_gene: NA; abundance: NA; CDR3aa: CASSPPSVNYGYTF; CDR3nt: TGTGCCAGCTCACCACCATCGGTTAACTATGGCTACACCTTC
v_gene: TRBV30; j_gene: TRBJ1-5; d_gene: TRBD1; abundance: NA; CDR3aa: CAWGTGLGQPQHF; CDR3nt: TGTGCCTGGGGGACAGGGCTGGGGCAGCCCCAGCATTTT
v_gene: TRBV18; j_gene: TRBJ2-5; d_gene: TRBD1; abundance: NA; CDR3aa: CASSPWTGRETQYF; CDR3nt: TGTGCCAGCTCACCATGGACAGGGCGGGAGACCCAGTACTTC
v_gene: TRBV6-4; j_gene: TRBJ1-4; d_gene: NA; abundance: NA; CDR3aa: CASSDSAGINEKLFF; CDR3nt: TGTGCCAGCAGTGACTCGGCGGGAATTAATGAAAAACTGTTTTTT
v_gene: TRBV2; j_gene: TRBJ2-5; d_gene: NA; abundance: NA; CDR3aa: CASSEAIPLSETQYF; CDR3nt: TGTGCCAGCAGTGAAGCAATTCCCCTGTCGGAGACCCAGTACTTC
v_gene: TRBV19; j_gene: TRBJ1-6; d_gene: NA; abundance: NA; CDR3aa: CTSREGAYNSPLHF; CDR3nt: TGTACCAGTAGAGAAGGGGCGTATAATTCACCCCTCCACTTT
v_gene: TRBV4-1; j_gene: TRBJ2-1; d_gene: TRBD2; abundance: NA; CDR3aa: CASSQTSGGAVYQNEQFF; CDR3nt: TGCGCCAGCAGCCAAACTAGCGGGGGGGCAGTTTATCAAAATGAGCAGTTCTTC
v_gene: TRBV5-1; j_gene: TRBJ2-7; d_gene: TRBD2; abundance: NA; CDR3aa: CASSPLVGAGGSSYEQYF; CDR3nt: TGCGCCAGCAGCCCCCTGGTGGGAGCGGGGGGGTCCTCCTACGAGCAGTACTTC
v_gene: TRBV9; j_gene: TRBJ2-2; d_gene: NA; abundance: NA; CDR3aa: CASSSRSSGTTGELFF; CDR3nt: TGTGCCAGCAGCTCCCGGTCCTCTGGTACCACCGGGGAGCTGTTTTTT
v_gene: TRBV11-2; j_gene: TRBJ1-5; d_gene: NA; abundance: NA; CDR3aa: CASSPGLGHLPQHF; CDR3nt: TGTGCCAGCAGCCCGGGACTGGGGCATTTGCCCCAGCATTTT
v_gene: TRBV7-9; j_gene: TRBJ2-5; d_gene: TRBD2; abundance: NA; CDR3aa: CASSLTSGRRRETQYF; CDR3nt: TGTGCCAGCAGCTTAACTAGCGGGAGAAGGCGGGAGACCCAGTACTTC
v_gene: TRBV11-3; j_gene: TRBJ2-5; d_gene: NA; abundance: NA; CDR3aa: CASSFTGTEETQYF; CDR3nt: TGTGCCAGCAGCTTCACAGGCACGGAAGAGACCCAGTACTTC
v_gene: TRBV7-6; j_gene: TRBJ1-1; d_gene: NA; abundance: NA; CDR3aa: CASSLGYGNTEAFF; CDR3nt: TGTGCCAGCAGCTTAGGCTACGGGAACACTGAAGCTTTCTTT
v_gene: TRBV6-1; j_gene: TRBJ2-5; d_gene: NA; abundance: NA; CDR3aa: CASNSGRETQYF; CDR3nt: TGTGCCAGCAACTCAGGGAGGGAGACCCAGTACTTC
v_gene: TRBV7-7; j_gene: TRBJ2-5; d_gene: NA; abundance: NA; CDR3aa: CASSREGETQYF; CDR3nt: TGTGCCAGCAGCCGCGAGGGAGAGACCCAGTACTTC
v_gene: TRBV30; j_gene: TRBJ1-1; d_gene: NA; abundance: NA; CDR3aa: CACTDGRVYPFEAFF; CDR3nt: TGTGCCTGCACGGACGGGAGGGTCTACCCTTTCGAAGCTTTCTTT
v_gene: TRBV18; j_gene: TRBJ2-1; d_gene: NA; abundance: NA; CDR3aa: CASSSPGEGRNEQFF; CDR3nt: TGTGCCAGCTCATCGCCAGGGGAGGGCCGCAATGAGCAGTTCTTC
v_gene: TRBV11-2; j_gene: TRBJ2-1; d_gene: TRBD1; abundance: NA; CDR3aa: CASRPRWDRGSIYEQFF; CDR3nt: TGTGCCAGCAGACCAAGGTGGGACAGGGGGTCGATATATGAGCAGTTCTTC
v_gene: TRBV4-1; j_gene: TRBJ2-7; d_gene: NA; abundance: NA; CDR3aa: CASSQVSGANSYEQYF; CDR3nt: TGCGCCAGCAGCCAAGTCTCAGGGGCGAACTCCTACGAGCAGTACTTC
v_gene: TRBV11-3; j_gene: TRBJ2-3; d_gene: TRBD2; abundance: NA; CDR3aa: CASSPGTGLQRTDTQYF; CDR3nt: TGTGCCAGCAGCCCAGGAACGGGACTACAACGCACAGATACGCAGTATTTT
v_gene: TRBV2; j_gene: TRBJ1-5; d_gene: NA; abundance: NA; CDR3aa: CASRRNRPSGSNQPQHF; CDR3nt: TGTGCCAGCAGACGGAACAGACCATCAGGTAGCAATCAGCCCCAGCATTTT
v_gene: TRBV29-1; j_gene: TRBJ2-7; d_gene: TRBD1; abundance: once; CDR3aa: CSVTTGASYEQYF; CDR3nt: TGCAGCGTTACGACAGGGGCTTCATACGAGCAGTACTTC
v_gene: TRBV18; j_gene: TRBJ2-7; d_gene: TRBD1; abundance: NA; CDR3aa: CASSPPSTGESEQYF; CDR3nt: TGTGCCAGCTCACCACCATCGACAGGGGAGAGCGAGCAGTACTTC
v_gene: TRBV6-5; j_gene: TRBJ2-1; d_gene: NA; abundance: NA; CDR3aa: CASSYTQYSYNEQFF; CDR3nt: TGTGCCAGCAGTTACACTCAATACTCCTACAATGAGCAGTTCTTC
v_gene: TRBV19; j_gene: TRBJ1-2; d_gene: NA; abundance: NA; CDR3aa: CASSIANVGRGDGYTF; CDR3nt: TGTGCCAGTAGTATAGCCAATGTGGGGCGGGGAGATGGCTACACCTTC
v_gene: TRBV7-2; j_gene: TRBJ2-7; d_gene: TRBD2; abundance: once; CDR3aa: CASSPVLAGDPLSYEQYF; CDR3nt: TGTGCCAGCAGCCCCGTACTAGCGGGAGATCCGCTCTCCTACGAGCAGTACTTC
v_gene: TRBV5-6; j_gene: TRBJ1-1; d_gene: NA; abundance: NA; CDR3aa: CASSLAGNTEAFF; CDR3nt: TGTGCCAGCAGCTTGGCCGGGAACACTGAAGCTTTCTTT
v_gene: TRBV7-3; j_gene: TRBJ2-6; d_gene: TRBD2; abundance: NA; CDR3aa: CASSSSGGLSGANVLTF; CDR3nt: TGTGCCAGCAGCTCTAGCGGGGGGCTCTCTGGGGCCAACGTCCTGACTTTC
v_gene: TRBV5-1; j_gene: TRBJ2-1; d_gene: TRBD2; abundance: once; CDR3aa: CASSVVAGGPKNEQFF; CDR3nt: TGCGCCAGCAGCGTCGTAGCGGGAGGGCCGAAGAATGAGCAGTTCTTC
v_gene: TRBV5-5; j_gene: TRBJ2-7; d_gene: NA; abundance: NA; CDR3aa: CASSLAGQTTYEQYF; CDR3nt: TGTGCCAGCAGCTTGGCCGGCCAGACTACTTACGAGCAGTACTTC
v_gene: TRBV27; j_gene: TRBJ1-5; d_gene: TRBD1; abundance: NA; CDR3aa: CASSPRTGSGNQPQHF; CDR3nt: TGTGCCAGCAGTCCACGGACAGGGTCCGGCAATCAGCCCCAGCATTTT
v_gene: TRBV7-3; j_gene: TRBJ2-2; d_gene: TRBD1; abundance: few; CDR3aa: CASSPPGQGGTGELFF; CDR3nt: TGTGCCAGCAGCCCCCCCGGACAGGGTGGGACCGGGGAGCTGTTTTTT
v_gene: TRBV6-5; j_gene: TRBJ2-3; d_gene: NA; abundance: NA; CDR3aa: CASSPAAAGSDTQYF; CDR3nt: TGTGCCAGCAGTCCCGCGGCGGCTGGCTCAGATACGCAGTATTTT